This T cell receptor beta chain was captured in a study of T cell responses to AZD1222 COVID-19 vaccine. J was trimmed by 0 bases and V by 1 base; bases with no gene match: 7. Germline loops: CDR1 MNHEY, CDR2 SMNVEV (reference sequence). This CDR3 spans 19 amino acids. As regards this clone: Its antigen is currently unknown.

Libraries were prepared by immunoSEQ multiplex PCR; TCRdb keeps only in-frame clonotypes and omits some of them. The table records roughly 150,000 clones, around 94% of them present only once. Whole-study findings and limits: Recipients of AZD1222 seropositive at baseline numbered only 6 or 7. The donor cohort was predominantly white British with a female majority, and clonal diversity may have been underestimated. CD4 TCRs covered the whole spike, strongest at regions 160-218 and 743-854.

The J gene is TRBJ2-2, the V gene TRBV27; 11 bases fit TRBD2. This TCR was recovered from an adult who received the AZD1222 COVID-19 vaccine. Here the sequenced sample was peripheral blood, taken 28 days after the second AZD1222 dose. This CDR3 is CASSLFGTSGLANTGELFF. The CDR3 DNA is TGTGCCAGCAGTTTATTTGGGACTAGCGGTCTAGCGAACACCGGGGAGCTGTTTTTT.